This T cell receptor (beta chain) was recovered during a study of T-cell reconstitution after alpha-beta-depleted transplantation in children. Whole-study results and caveats: After one year, T-cell counts and TCRbeta diversity mostly came from new T cells.

Turning to this clonotype: Its specificity is not known.

Germline V gene sequence: CDR1 MGHDK, CDR2 SYGVNS. V dropped 4 bases and J dropped 3; count of bases not matched to a gene: 13. The CDR3 runs 17 residues. Preparation of the TCRbeta library involved a method that used unique molecular identifiers. TCRdb redid the calling of the PCR reads with MiXCR, one entry per CDR3 protein. Found here are about 210,000 distinct CDR3 sequences, approximately 17% of them singletons; the top ten hold 43%. This TCR was sampled from a male patient between 2 and 10 years old who had a stem cell transplant for acute lymphoblastic leukemia, so the T cells may come from the graft donor. V usage is TRBV25-1 and J usage is TRBJ2-5; TRBD2 aligns across 8 bases. Source: PBMCs, mostly from graft donor cells, taken 360 days after TCRalphabeta/CD19-depleted stem cell transplant. The CDR3 coding sequence is TGTGCCAGCAGTGGCTCCTGGGGGCGGGGGGCGAAAGAGACCCAGTACTTC. Its translation: CASSGSWGRGAKETQYF.